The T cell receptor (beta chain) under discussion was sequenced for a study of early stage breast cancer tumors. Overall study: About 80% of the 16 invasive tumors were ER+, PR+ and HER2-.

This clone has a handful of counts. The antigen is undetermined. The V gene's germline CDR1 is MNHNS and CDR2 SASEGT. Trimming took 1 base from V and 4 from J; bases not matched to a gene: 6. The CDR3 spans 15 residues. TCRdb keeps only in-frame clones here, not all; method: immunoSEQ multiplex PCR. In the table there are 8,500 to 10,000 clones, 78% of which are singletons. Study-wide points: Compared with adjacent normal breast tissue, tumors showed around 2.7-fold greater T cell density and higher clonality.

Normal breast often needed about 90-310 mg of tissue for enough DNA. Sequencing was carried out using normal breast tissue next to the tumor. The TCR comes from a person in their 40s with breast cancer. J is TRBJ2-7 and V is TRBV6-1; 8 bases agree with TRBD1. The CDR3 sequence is CASSEDGTGGYEQYF. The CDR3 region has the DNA TGTGCCAGCAGTGAAGACGGGACAGGCGGGTACGAGCAGTACTTC.